The 21 T cell receptor beta chains below all came from one sample that was sequenced in a study of blood T cell repertoires in COVID-19. Sequenced by immunoSEQ multiplex PCR; TCRdb stores in-frame clones only, minus some. This table has hundreds of thousands of clones, approximately 91% appearing once. Specimen: PBMCs or T cells enriched from blood (not recorded which). All receptors come from a woman aged 18 to 35 who had been exposed to COVID-19.

The chain links TRBV30 to TRBJ2-2, with D tentatively TRBD1 (6 bases). Deletions cut 0 bases from V and 3 bases from J, with 11 bases between. This CDR3 region has 15 residues. Germline values: CDR1 GTSNPN, CDR2 SVGIG (reference sequence). CDR3: CAWSVAGDDTGELFF. The CDR3 coding sequence is TGTGCCTGGAGTGTCGCAGGGGATGACACCGGGGAGCTGTTTTTT.

V is TRBV5-1 and J is TRBJ2-1; 14 bases are shared with TRBD2. The CDR3 is 16 amino acids. The trim removed 2 bases at V and 6 bases at J, leaving 4 bases unmatched. Germline loops: CDR1 SGHRS, CDR2 YFSETQ. CDR3 DNA sequence: TGCGCCAGCAGCTTACCTGGACTAGCGGGGGGCAATGAGCAGTTCTTC. Protein sequence: CASSLPGLAGGNEQFF.

The genes are TRBV7-8 and TRBJ2-5, with D possibly matching TRBD1 (6 bases). V was pared by 4 bases and J by 4 bases, with 13 bases between. Per germline, CDR1 SGHVS and CDR2 FQNEAQ. This CDR3 is built from 14 residues. CDR3 DNA: TGTGCCAGCAGCTCCAAGGACAGCTCAGAGACCCAGTACTTC. It specifies CASSSKDSSETQYF.

This clone was counted between two and nine times. Other DNA variants within this sample encode the same CDR3. The chain is built from TRBV19 and TRBJ1-1, with D hard to call. Germline CDR1 is LNHDA and CDR2 is SQIVND (reference sequence). CDR3 length: 13 residues. The germline V and J ends were trimmed by 1 base and 0 bases, with 3 bases remaining between them. The CDR3 DNA is TGTGCCAGTAGTATAGCGGTGAACACTGAAGCTTTCTTT. It encodes CASSIAVNTEAFF.

This clone has more than one count but fewer than ten. The chain uses TRBV24-1 and TRBJ2-2; 12 bases agree with TRBD1. The CDR3 length is 17 residues. Germline V gene lookup returns CDR1 KGHDR and CDR2 SFDVKD. Unmatched junction bases numbered 9, after V lost 4 bases and J lost 7 bases. The CDR3 here is CATSELGTGGASGELFF. The DNA for the CDR3 is TGTGCCACCAGTGAGCTCGGGACAGGGGGCGCGAGCGGGGAGCTGTTTTTT.

This clone was found once. This chain connects TRBV28 to TRBJ1-1, with unresolved D. Germline loops: CDR1 MDHEN, CDR2 SYDVKM. This CDR3 is 12 amino acids long. V was shortened by 7 bases and J by 4 bases, with 10 bases between the two germline ends. This CDR3 reads CASKPGVTEAFF. CDR3 bases: TGTGCCAGCAAACCCGGGGTCACTGAAGCTTTCTTT.

CDR3 in amino acids: CASSQGSEAFF. As DNA, the CDR3 is TGTGCCAGCAGCCAGGGGTCTGAAGCTTTCTTT. The V call is TRBV6-5, the J call TRBJ1-1, with D perhaps matching TRBD1 (6 bases). Trimming stripped 6 bases from V and 6 bases from J, with 8 bases between. CDR1 is MNHEY, CDR2 SVGAGI, per germline. There are 11 residues in the CDR3.

This chain uses TRBV7-8 with TRBJ2-7; possible D gene TRBD2, 6 bases. V was pared by 5 bases and J by 7 bases, with 9 bases between. CDR1 is SGHVS, CDR2 FQNEAQ, per germline. The CDR3 runs 11 residues. The CDR3 DNA sequence: TGTGCCAGCAGCCCTGCGGGAGAGCAGTACTTC. Its protein product is CASSPAGEQYF.

The gene calls are TRBV29-1 and TRBJ1-1; 8 bases line up with TRBD1. V lost 6 bases to trimming and J lost 0 bases; unmatched junction nucleotides: 9. The CDR3 contains 15 residues. In germline, CDR1 is SQVTM, CDR2 ANQGSEA. This chain's CDR3 is CSVAGQVDMNTEAFF. In DNA, the CDR3 is TGCAGCGTCGCGGGACAGGTGGACATGAACACTGAAGCTTTCTTT.

The chain links TRBV2 to TRBJ2-7; D unclear. This CDR3 is built from 14 residues. The germline V and J ends were trimmed by 10 bases and 0 bases, with 16 bases remaining between them. Germline CDR1 SNHLY, CDR2 FYNNEI. The CDR3 region is CATGSHSSSYEQYF. The CDR3 nucleotides are TGTGCCACTGGATCACATAGCAGCTCCTACGAGCAGTACTTC.

The chain recombines TRBV27 with TRBJ2-7; 7 bases fit TRBD1. J was trimmed by 4 bases and V by 5 bases; bases with no gene match: 5. Per germline, CDR1 MNHEY and CDR2 SMNVEV (reference sequence). This CDR3 spans 13 amino acids. The chain's CDR3 is CASSVGTEYEQYF. CDR3 DNA: TGTGCCAGCAGTGTAGGGACAGAATACGAGCAGTACTTC.

V usage is TRBV15 and J usage is TRBJ1-1, with 8 bases lining up with TRBD1. The CDR3 runs 14 residues. Germline V gives CDR1 LNHNV, CDR2 YYDKDF (reference sequence). The V and J ends lost 0 bases and 4 bases, in that order; junction bases with no gene match: 1. This CDR3 reads CATSRDGTGTEAFF. As DNA, the CDR3 is TGTGCCACCAGCAGAGATGGGACAGGCACTGAAGCTTTCTTT.

V usage is TRBV6-5 and J usage is TRBJ2-1; 12 positions agree with TRBD2. Germline V gene data show CDR1 as MNHEY and CDR2 as SVGAGI. CDR3 length: 14 residues. Trimming at V came to 5 bases and at J to 7 bases, leaving 3 bases not matched to a gene. Here the CDR3 reads CASSRLAGENEQFF. CDR3 DNA sequence: TGTGCCAGCAGTCGACTAGCGGGAGAGAATGAGCAGTTCTTC.

The V and J genes are TRBV7-9 and TRBJ2-7; tentative D call: TRBD2 (5 bases). The germline V and J ends were trimmed by 5 bases and 5 bases, with 10 bases remaining between them. This CDR3 contains 12 residues. The germline V gene has CDR1 SEHNR and CDR2 FQNEAQ (reference sequence). The CDR3 region has the DNA TGTGCCAGCAGCGATACTAGGAACGAGCAGTACTTC. Translation gives CASSDTRNEQYF.

The CDR3 coding sequence is TGTGCCAGCAGTTCCGGGACAGTTTACAATGAGCAGTTCTTC. Translation gives CASSSGTVYNEQFF. The gene calls are TRBV27 and TRBJ2-1; 7 bases line up with TRBD1. Germline assignment: CDR1 MNHEY and CDR2 SMNVEV (reference sequence). V trimming: 4 bases; J trimming: 4 bases; junction bases outside the gene matches: 4. The CDR3 totals 14 residues.

This rearrangement joins TRBV5-1 to TRBJ2-5, with no clear D. CDR1 SGHRS and CDR2 YFSETQ come from the germline V gene. V was trimmed by 3 bases and J by 4 bases, leaving 13 bases between them. CDR3 length: 14 amino acids. CDR3 protein: CASSSLRGPETQYF. The CDR3, as DNA: TGCGCCAGCAGCTCACTCCGCGGTCCAGAGACCCAGTACTTC.

This chain uses TRBV18 with TRBJ1-5, with D hard to call. The V end lost 2 bases, the J end lost 0 bases, and 11 bases lay between the germline ends. This CDR3 is built from 16 residues. Germline-derived CDR1 and CDR2 are KGHSH and LQKENI. The CDR3 DNA is TGTGCCAGCTCACCAGTCCCGGGTCTTAGCAATCAGCCCCAGCATTTT. Translation: CASSPVPGLSNQPQHF.

This clone appeared once. The J gene is TRBJ1-6, the V gene TRBV6-4, with D perhaps matching TRBD1 (5 bases). V was trimmed by 5 bases and J by 7 bases, leaving 15 bases between them. The CDR3 length is 15 residues. Germline CDR1 and CDR2: MRHNA and SNTAGT. Here the CDR3 reads CASSPGEGRNSPLHF. The CDR3 bases are TGTGCCAGCAGTCCCGGGGAGGGGCGAAATTCACCCCTCCACTTT.

The genes are TRBV28 and TRBJ2-5, with D tentatively TRBD1 (6 bases). The CDR3 sequence is 14 residues long. The V gene lost 5 bases and the J gene lost 3 bases, with 13 bases spanning the gap. In germline, CDR1 is MDHEN, CDR2 SYDVKM. For the CDR3, the DNA is TGTGCCAGCAGTACAGGGCCCCGTAAAGAGACCCAGTACTTC. This encodes CASSTGPRKETQYF. Drawing the rest from reference TRBV28 and TRBJ2-5, the complete variable domain is DVKVTQSSRYLVKRTGEKVFLECVQDMDHENMFWYRQDPGLGLRLIYFSYDVKMKEKGDIPEGYSVSREKKERFSLILESASTNQTSMYLCASSTGPRKETQYFGPGTRLLVL.

The chain carries TRBV6-1 and TRBJ1-5, with a weak D call TRBD1 (5 bases). The V end was cut by 1 base, the J end by 5 bases, with 12 bases between. From germline, CDR1 is MNHNS and CDR2 SASEGT. This CDR3 spans 15 amino acids. The CDR3, as DNA: TGTGCCAGCAGTGAAGTCAGGGCCCGCGATCAGCCCCAGCATTTT. This encodes CASSEVRARDQPQHF.

The genes are TRBV7-2 and TRBJ1-5, with 8 bases that match TRBD1. Germline values: CDR1 SGHTA, CDR2 FQGNSA. The CDR3 is made up of 15 amino acids. The J segment lost 3 bases and the V segment lost 2 bases, leaving 3 bases of the junction unmatched. The CDR3 DNA reads as TGTGCCAGCAGCTTAACAGGGGGAAACAATCAGCCCCAGCATTTT. This encodes CASSLTGGNNQPQHF.